Listed here are 20 T cell receptor beta chains from one sample, sequenced in a study of control samples from healthy donors and cancer patients. Sequencing was performed with immunoSEQ multiplex PCR; in TCRdb, only in-frame clones are kept and a portion is missing. The table shows around 170,000 clones, with 90% occurring only once. The source material was blood. The receptors shown here come from a woman between 45 and 65 years old in good health.

This chain uses TRBV19 with TRBJ1-1; D is undetermined. Germline V gives CDR1 LNHDA, CDR2 SQIVND (reference sequence). V was shortened by 9 bases and J by 0 bases, with 17 bases between the two germline ends. This CDR3 is built from 15 residues. The CDR3 nucleotides read TGTGCCAGCGCGTCTGGGTCCCCCTTGAACACTGAAGCTTTCTTT. It is translated as CASASGSPLNTEAFF.

The chain recombines TRBV28 with TRBJ1-2; possible D gene TRBD1, 5 bases. CDR1 MDHEN and CDR2 SYDVKM come from the germline V gene. V gave up 6 bases and J gave up 3 bases, with 14 bases separating them. CDR3 length: 14 residues. The CDR3 loop is CASRAEGTYYGYTF. In DNA, the CDR3 is TGTGCCAGCAGGGCGGAAGGGACGTACTATGGCTACACCTTC.

The chain uses TRBV19 and TRBJ1-1; perhaps TRBD1 as D (6 bases). Germline V CDR1 and CDR2: LNHDA, SQIVND (reference sequence). Trimming stripped 5 bases from V and 5 bases from J, with 15 bases between. This CDR3 comprises 14 residues. DNA of the CDR3: TGTGCCAGTAGTCCCAGGGGCATGGTTACTGAAGCTTTCTTT. Amino acid sequence: CASSPRGMVTEAFF.

As DNA, the CDR3 is TGTGCCAGCAGCACGCTTTTGCCGGGACAGAGGATTAATGAAAAACTGTTTTTT. It translates to CASSTLLPGQRINEKLFF. The chain carries TRBV11-2 and TRBJ1-4; 7 bases match TRBD1. In germline, CDR1 is SGHAT, CDR2 FQNNGV. The CDR3 sequence is 18 residues long. V gave up 5 bases and J gave up 4 bases; unmatched junction bases: 16.

The chain combines TRBV5-4 with TRBJ1-1; TRBD1 might be the D (6 bases). Germline CDR1 and CDR2: SGHNT and YYREEE (reference sequence). Trimming cost V 0 bases and J 1 base, with 10 bases left between them. This CDR3 spans 15 amino acids. CDR3 residues: CASSLEGTKNTEAFF. The CDR3 nucleotides are TGTGCCAGCAGCTTGGAGGGGACAAAGAACACTGAAGCTTTCTTT.

The rearrangement links TRBV4-1 to TRBJ1-2; D is unclear. The CDR3 consists of 14 residues. The V gene lost 1 base and the J gene lost 5 bases, with 11 bases spanning the gap. Germline CDR1 MGHRA, CDR2 YSYEKL. CDR3 protein: CASSQAGRIYGYTF. The CDR3 coding sequence is TGCGCCAGCAGCCAAGCGGGCCGAATTTATGGCTACACCTTC.

The CDR3 DNA reads TGTGCCAGCAGTGAACGCTACAGTAGCGCTGAAGCTTTCTTT. Its protein is CASSERYSSAEAFF. The chain is built from TRBV2 and TRBJ1-1; D ambiguous. Germline values: CDR1 SNHLY, CDR2 FYNNEI. V lost 2 bases and J lost 6, with 13 bases in between. This CDR3 is 14 amino acids long.

To note about this clone: The same CDR3 arises from other DNA sequences in this sample as well. The chain is built from TRBV12-3 or TRBV12-4 and TRBJ1-1, with unresolved D. The CDR3 has 12 residues. V lost 3 bases to trimming and J lost 4 bases, with 6 bases between them. CDR3 sequence (DNA): TGTGCCAGCAGTTTGGTTAGCACTGAAGCTTTCTTT. The encoded protein is CASSLVSTEAFF.

The J gene is TRBJ1-4, the V gene TRBV15, with 11 nucleotides matching TRBD1. The trim removed 8 bases at V and 7 bases at J, leaving 3 bases unmatched. Germline CDR1 and CDR2: LNHNV and YYDKDF (reference sequence). CDR3 length: 13 amino acids. Here the CDR3 reads CATGQGAIEKLFF. The CDR3 nucleotides are TGTGCCACCGGACAGGGGGCGATTGAAAAACTGTTTTTT.

V and J are TRBV9 and TRBJ2-3, with no clear D. CDR1 is SGDLS, CDR2 YYNGEE, per germline. This CDR3 has 13 residues. Trimming removed 4 bases at V and 6 bases at J, with 12 bases between. The CDR3 reads CASSYLQTDTQYF. The CDR3 coding sequence is TGTGCCAGCAGCTACCTACAAACGGATACGCAGTATTTT.

J is TRBJ1-2 and V is TRBV18, with a possible D match to TRBD1 (6 bases). Germline V gene data show CDR1 as KGHSH and CDR2 as LQKENI. Deletions cut 2 bases from V and 3 bases from J, with 13 bases between. The CDR3 is made up of 15 amino acids. The CDR3 bases are TGTGCCAGCTCACCAACATCGGACAGCTACTATGGCTACACCTTC. Encoded protein: CASSPTSDSYYGYTF.

V usage is TRBV7-9 and J usage is TRBJ2-2; tentatively, D is TRBD1 (6 bases). V was clipped by 9 bases and J by 6 bases, with 11 bases between them. Germline CDR1 and CDR2: SEHNR and FQNEAQ (reference sequence). This CDR3 comprises 12 residues. CDR3 sequence reads: CARETGPGELFF. The CDR3 DNA follows: TGTGCCAGGGAAACAGGGCCCGGGGAGCTGTTTTTT.

The chain combines TRBV5-1 with TRBJ2-5, with TRBD1 as a possible D gene (5 bases). The germline V gene has CDR1 SGHRS and CDR2 YFSETQ. Trimming removed 0 bases from V and 1 base from J, with 10 bases in between. The CDR3 loop spans 15 amino acids. Here the CDR3 DNA reads TGCGCCAGCAGCTTGGCGGCAGGGATCCAAGAGACCCAGTACTTC. This translates into CASSLAAGIQETQYF.

This clone was seen a single time. The gene calls are TRBV7-9 and TRBJ1-4; 7 bases agree with TRBD1. The CDR3 contains 15 residues. V shed 5 bases and J 3 bases; nucleotides not matched to a gene: 6. Germline values: CDR1 SEHNR, CDR2 FQNEAQ (reference sequence). The CDR3 nucleotides are TGTGCCAGCAGCAAGGGGGACAGCTCTAATGAAAAACTGTTTTTT. It specifies CASSKGDSSNEKLFF.

The chain is built from TRBV27 and TRBJ2-7; D may be TRBD1 (6 bases). CDR1 MNHEY and CDR2 SMNVEV come from the germline V gene (reference sequence). CDR3 length: 16 amino acids. V was clipped by 3 bases and J by 2 bases, with 17 bases between them. The DNA for the CDR3 is TGTGCCAGCAGTTTTCCCACAATAACAGGGACCTACGAGCAGTACTTC. Encoded protein: CASSFPTITGTYEQYF.

The chain has TRBV24-1 and TRBJ2-3, with D perhaps assigned TRBD1 or TRBD2 (5 bases each). V gave up 9 bases and J gave up 7 bases, with 16 bases separating them. This CDR3 contains 13 residues. CDR1 is KGHDR and CDR2 is SFDVKD in the germline V gene. The CDR3 reads CATGDRNKYTQYF. CDR3 sequence (DNA): TGTGCCACCGGGGACCGTAATAAGTATACGCAGTATTTT.

The V gene is TRBV6-4, the J gene TRBJ1-1; D gene uncertain. Trimming removed 5 bases at V and 8 bases at J, with 15 bases between. The CDR3 consists of 13 residues. Germline-derived CDR1 and CDR2 are MRHNA and SNTAGT. The DNA for the CDR3 is TGTGCCAGCAGTTATAAAGGGTCGTGGGAAGCTTTCTTT. Its translation: CASSYKGSWEAFF.

The chain uses TRBV5-1 and TRBJ2-5; TRBD2 agrees at 8 bases. J gave up 1 base and V 0 bases, and 11 bases lay outside the gene matches. Germline loops: CDR1 SGHRS, CDR2 YFSETQ. The CDR3 sequence is 18 residues long. The CDR3 nucleotides read TGCGCCAGCAGCTTGGGCCTAGCGGGCGCCCGCCTCCAAGAGACCCAGTACTTC. Encoded protein: CASSLGLAGARLQETQYF.

V and J are TRBV4-3 and TRBJ2-7; D perhaps matches TRBD1 (6 bases). This CDR3 has 14 amino acids. V was cut by 0 bases and J by 6 bases, with 12 bases left in between. Germline CDR1 reads LGHNA; CDR2 reads YSLEER. In nucleotides, the CDR3 is TGCGCCAGCAGCCAAGATCAGGGGCCAGGCGAGCAGTACTTC. It translates to CASSQDQGPGEQYF.

The chain joins TRBV30 to TRBJ1-5; D remains ambiguous. CDR3 length: 13 residues. Germline-derived CDR1 and CDR2 are GTSNPN and SVGIG (reference sequence). With 2 bases removed from V and 5 bases from J, the gap between germline ends came to 10 bases. The CDR3 region is CAWSFSNDQPQHF. The CDR3 DNA reads TGTGCCTGGAGTTTTTCAAACGATCAGCCCCAGCATTTT.